The clone carrying this T cell receptor (beta chain) was counted at least ten times. Its cognate antigen is unknown. The data originate from a study of T cells after yellow fever vaccination. Study at large: SMART-Seq v4 Ultra Low Input prepared the low-cell-number fractions. The study's findings and limits: Most primary-vaccination clones reappeared after the booster (about 95% CD4, about 87% CD8).

V was pared by 6 bases and J by 8 bases, with 8 bases between. CDR1 MGHDK and CDR2 SYGVNS come from the germline V gene. The CDR3 consists of 11 residues. Using its own MiXCR run on the 5' RACE reads, TCRdb lists one record per CDR3 protein. The sample has about 400,000 distinct CDR3 sequences, 6.2% seen once. The sequence was obtained from a man aged 30 to 45 who received the YFV17D yellow fever vaccine. The V and J genes are TRBV25-1 and TRBJ2-1; D is uncertain. Material: PBMCs, obtained 5 days after the yellow fever booster vaccination. DNA of the CDR3: TGTGCCAGCAGCCCGGAGCATGAGCAGTTCTTC. As protein: CASSPEHEQFF.